The 32 T cell receptor beta chains below all came from one sample that was sequenced in a study of response to subunit inactivated influenza vaccine. TCRdb fed the RT-PCR reads into MiXCR, producing one record per CDR3 protein. The sample has 150,000 to 200,000 distinct CDR3 sequences; around 9.9% are singletons. Sequencing was performed on non-naive T cells sorted from PBMCs, taken 45 days after vaccination. These TCRs come from a man aged 50 to 60 who received an inactivated influenza vaccine.

This chain connects TRBV6-2 or TRBV6-3 to TRBJ1-1; D is uncertain. This CDR3 has 17 residues. Germline-derived CDR1 and CDR2 are MNHEY and SVGEGT. Between the trimmed V and J ends, which lost 2 bases and 3 bases, there was a span of 19 bases. CDR3 nucleotide sequence: TGTGCCAGCAGTTACATCTCGGCAGCGGGCACGTACACTGAAGCTTTCTTT. Residues: CASSYISAAGTYTEAFF.

This chain joins TRBV3-1 and TRBJ2-6; D remains unclear. Germline CDR1 is LGHDT and CDR2 is YNNKEL (reference sequence). The CDR3 totals 16 residues. With 1 base removed from V and 0 bases from J, the gap between germline ends came to 7 bases. The CDR3 region has the DNA TGTGCCAGCAGCCAAGTCTACGTCTCTGGGGCCAACGTCCTGACTTTC. It translates to CASSQVYVSGANVLTF.

The chain links TRBV20-1 to TRBJ2-3; D might be TRBD1 (5 bases). V gave up 2 bases and J gave up 0 bases, with 12 bases separating them. CDR3 length: 15 residues. The germline V gene has CDR1 DFQATT and CDR2 SNEGSKA (reference sequence). The CDR3 DNA sequence: TGCAGTGCTAGACCAATAGGGGATAGCACAGATACGCAGTATTTT. Translated, it gives CSARPIGDSTDTQYF.

This clonotype was picked up a small number of times. Germline is not matched at one junction end, which may reflect a read error. The chain carries TRBV7-7 and TRBJ2-7; 8 positions agree with TRBD1. The CDR3 is 14 amino acids. Germline lookup yields CDR1 SSHAT and CDR2 FNYEAQ (reference sequence). DNA of the CDR3: TGTGCTAGCAGCTTATTCCAGGGGGCCGTCGAGCAGTACTTC. Protein sequence: CASSLFQGAVEQYF.

The chain combines TRBV28 with TRBJ2-3; 8 bases match TRBD1. The CDR3 is 12 residues long. The germline CDR1 and CDR2 sequences are MDHEN and SYDVKM. Germline trimming cut 10 bases from V and 5 bases from J; bases unmatched to any gene: 5. The CDR3 nucleotides are TGTGCCACAGGACAGGGAAGAGATACGCAGTATTTT. Amino acids: CATGQGRDTQYF.

This clonotype was detected many times. The chain is built from TRBV11-2 and TRBJ2-7, with D perhaps matching TRBD1 or TRBD2 (11 bases each). Germline CDR1 SGHAT, CDR2 FQNNGV. This CDR3 has 19 residues. Trimming stripped 1 base from V and 3 bases from J, with 25 bases between. CDR3 nucleotides: TGTGCCAGCAGCTTAGGAGGGACAGGGGGACTAGCGGACCGCTACGAGCAGTACTTC. Amino acids: CASSLGGTGGLADRYEQYF.

Ten or more counts support this clonotype. This chain links TRBV6-2 or TRBV6-3 with TRBJ1-5; perhaps TRBD1 as D (5 bases). V was clipped by 8 bases and J by 7 bases, with 15 bases between them. The CDR3 consists of 13 residues. The germline V gene has CDR1 MNHEY and CDR2 SVGEGT. The CDR3 nucleotides read TGTGCCAGCGCCCCGCTGGGGGTCCAGCCCCAGCATTTT. The encoded protein is CASAPLGVQPQHF.

This clonotype was seen a few times. The chain employs TRBV5-1 and TRBJ2-7, with D uncertain. Germline loops: CDR1 SGHRS, CDR2 YFSETQ. This CDR3 region has 12 residues. Trimming stripped 0 bases from V and 2 bases from J, with 3 bases between. CDR3 coding DNA: TGCGCCAGCAGCTTGGTACCCTACGAGCAGTACTTC. This encodes CASSLVPYEQYF.

The chain has TRBV3-1 and TRBJ2-2; 7 bases are a match to TRBD2. V trimming: 0 bases; J trimming: 4 bases; junction bases outside the gene matches: 5. Germline assignment: CDR1 LGHDT and CDR2 YNNKEL (reference sequence). The CDR3 has 16 amino acids. The CDR3 DNA follows: TGTGCCAGCAGCCAAGAAAGGTGGGGGGGCACCGGGGAGCTGTTTTTT. Its translation is CASSQERWGGTGELFF.

This clonotype was seen more than once but under ten times. The chain employs TRBV14 and TRBJ2-2; 11 positions match TRBD2. The CDR3 totals 15 residues. Germline V lookup: CDR1 SGHDN, CDR2 FVKESK. J lost 5 bases, V lost 6 bases, and 5 bases had no gene match. The CDR3 reads CASRFGTSGTGELFF. The CDR3 DNA sequence: TGTGCCAGCAGATTTGGGACTAGCGGTACCGGGGAGCTGTTTTTT.

This sequence joins TRBV10-3 and TRBJ2-7; possibly TRBD1 or TRBD2 for D (5 bases each). Germline V gene lookup returns CDR1 ENHRY and CDR2 SYGVKD. This CDR3 has 16 amino acids. Deletions cut 0 bases from V and 0 bases from J, with 12 bases between. CDR3 in DNA: TGTGCCATCAGTGAGTCCAGGGCGGGTAGCTCCTACGAGCAGTACTTC. Translation: CAISESRAGSSYEQYF.

CDR3 nucleotide sequence: TGTGCCAGCAGCCCGCTCCTAAGGACAGCTAACTATGGCTACACCTTC. As protein: CASSPLLRTANYGYTF. The chain recombines TRBV3-1 with TRBJ1-2, with a weak D call TRBD1 (6 bases). Germline V gene sequence: CDR1 LGHDT, CDR2 YNNKEL (reference sequence). This CDR3 comprises 16 residues. Trimming took off 4 bases at V and 0 bases at J, with 15 bases between the two ends.

This clonotype was counted at least ten times. This chain joins TRBV12-3 or TRBV12-4 and TRBJ2-2; 10 bases align to TRBD2. Losses at the gene ends were 3 bases for V and 6 bases for J; bases not matched to a gene: 4. The CDR3 spans 15 residues. CDR3 coding DNA: TGTGCCAGCAGTTTTCGACTAGCGGGCGCCGGGGAGCTGTTTTTT. It specifies CASSFRLAGAGELFF.

The chain carries TRBV7-8 and TRBJ1-1; 8 bases agree with TRBD1. Germline values: CDR1 SGHVS, CDR2 FQNEAQ. The CDR3 spans 15 residues. The trim removed 3 bases at V and 1 base at J, leaving 4 bases unmatched. The CDR3 sequence is CASSFTDRGNTEAFF. The CDR3 region has the DNA TGTGCCAGCAGCTTCACCGACAGGGGGAACACTGAAGCTTTCTTT.

The V gene is TRBV20-1, the J gene TRBJ2-7, with TRBD1 identical over 8 bases. CDR3 length equals 15 residues. CDR1 and CDR2 (germline): DFQATT, SNEGSKA (reference sequence). V shed 0 bases, J shed 2 bases, and the junction held 6 bases outside the gene matches. DNA for the CDR3: TGCAGTGCTAGAGATGGGACAGGAACGACCTACGAGCAGTACTTC. Translating it yields CSARDGTGTTYEQYF.

There are a few counts of this clonotype. This sequence joins TRBV12-3 or TRBV12-4 and TRBJ2-3; TRBD1 aligns across 9 bases. V shed 6 bases, J shed 6 bases, and the junction held 7 bases outside the gene matches. The CDR3 is 14 amino acids. CDR3 in amino acids: CASRRTGVTDTQYF. In nucleotides, the CDR3 is TGTGCCAGCAGACGGACAGGGGTCACGGATACGCAGTATTTT.

The chain uses TRBV6-2 or TRBV6-3 and TRBJ2-7; TRBD2 agrees at 10 bases. The germline V gene encodes CDR1 MNHEY and CDR2 SVGEGT. The V segment lost 6 bases and the J segment 1 base; nucleotides outside the gene matches: 3. This CDR3 contains 14 residues. The CDR3 loop reads CASRSSGGSYEQYF. The CDR3, as DNA: TGTGCCAGCAGGTCTAGCGGGGGATCCTACGAGCAGTACTTC.

This clonotype was seen at least ten times. The chain couples TRBV21-1 to TRBJ1-2; the D call of TRBD1 is as the table states it, not checked on the DNA. TRBV21-1 is a pseudogene. The CDR3 runs 13 residues. The DNA of the CDR3 is TGTGCCAGCAGCAAAGCGCGGGGGGATGGCTACACCTTC. Amino acids: CASSKARGDGYTF.

The J gene is TRBJ2-3, the V gene TRBV11-3, with TRBD2 matching over 10 bases. Germline V gene data show CDR1 as SGHNT and CDR2 as YENEEA. There are 15 residues in the CDR3. With V trimmed by 8 bases and J by 0 bases, 5 bases remained unmatched. The CDR3: CASASGSHSTDTQYF. The CDR3 bases are TGTGCCAGCGCTAGCGGGAGCCATAGCACAGATACGCAGTATTTT.

The chain links TRBV28 to TRBJ2-5, with D perhaps being TRBD1 or TRBD2 (5 bases each). The CDR3 is made up of 15 amino acids. Germline CDR1 reads MDHEN; CDR2 reads SYDVKM. V lost 3 bases, J lost 4 bases, and 15 bases lay in between. In DNA form, the CDR3 reads TGTGCCAGCAGTTTGAGGGGCAGGTCGATAGAGACCCAGTACTTC. Translating gives CASSLRGRSIETQYF.

This clonotype was seen a few times. The rearrangement uses TRBV20-1 and TRBJ1-1; 12 bases align to TRBD1. This CDR3 spans 12 amino acids. CDR1 DFQATT and CDR2 SNEGSKA come from the germline V gene (reference sequence). V trimming: 7 bases; J trimming: 11 bases; junction bases outside the gene matches: 8. The CDR3: CSVRDRGLSAFF. CDR3 DNA sequence: TGCAGTGTGAGGGACAGGGGGCTCTCTGCTTTCTTT.

The V gene is TRBV20-1, the J gene TRBJ2-1, with 11 bases matching TRBD2. The CDR3 consists of 14 residues. Germline loops: CDR1 DFQATT, CDR2 SNEGSKA (reference sequence). The trim removed 5 bases at V and 6 bases at J, leaving 6 bases unmatched. DNA of the CDR3: TGCAGTGCTGCCATAGCGGGAGGGAGCAATGAGCAGTTCTTC. As protein: CSAAIAGGSNEQFF.

V is TRBV6-4 and J is TRBJ1-2, with 7 bases aligning to TRBD1. CDR3 length: 19 amino acids. Germline lookup yields CDR1 MRHNA and CDR2 SNTAGT. V dropped 6 bases and J dropped 2; count of bases not matched to a gene: 21. The CDR3 sequence is CASRLPGRGRLKGNYGYTF. CDR3 bases: TGTGCCAGCAGACTCCCCGGGAGGGGGCGCTTGAAGGGGAACTATGGCTACACCTTC.

This clonotype was counted at least ten times. This chain links TRBV7-2 with TRBJ2-1; D is unresolved. The germline gives CDR1 SGHTA, CDR2 FQGNSA. Trimming removed 0 bases from V and 6 bases from J, with 9 bases in between. The CDR3 is made up of 14 amino acids. The CDR3 coding sequence is TGTGCCAGCAGCTTAGCTGGCGTCGCCAATGAGCAGTTCTTC. Encoded protein: CASSLAGVANEQFF.

This clonotype was seen at least ten times. The junction departs from the called germline gene at one end, perhaps through a read error. The chain carries TRBV7-3 and TRBJ2-1; 12 nucleotides line up with TRBD2. Germline V gene sequence: CDR1 SGHTA, CDR2 FQGTGA. The CDR3 is made up of 22 amino acids. CDR3 nucleotide sequence: TGTGCCAGCAGTTTAAGAAAAAGACTAGCGGGAGAGACCAATAATCTTTACAATGAGCAGTTCTTC. Amino acid sequence: CASSLRKRLAGETNNLYNEQFF. Variable domain in full (rest from reference TRBV7-3 and TRBJ2-1): GAGVSQTPSNKVTEKGKYVELRCDPISGHTALYWYRQSLGQGPEFLIYFQGTGAADDSGLPNDRFFAVRPEGSVSTLKIQRTERGDSAVYLCASSLRKRLAGETNNLYNEQFFGPGTRLTVL.

This clonotype was observed a handful of times. The chain joins TRBV20-1 to TRBJ1-5; D perhaps matches TRBD1 (6 bases). Germline V gives CDR1 DFQATT, CDR2 SNEGSKA (reference sequence). V lost 0 bases to trimming and J lost 11 bases, with 14 bases between them. The CDR3 spans 13 residues. CDR3 bases: TGCAGTGCTAGAGATGGGGGCAGGGGCGCCCAGCATTTT. It codes for CSARDGGRGAQHF.

The rearrangement uses TRBV3-1 and TRBJ2-1; D perhaps matches TRBD2 (6 bases). The V gene lost 0 bases and the J gene lost 3 bases, with 12 bases spanning the gap. This CDR3 region has 16 residues. CDR1 is LGHDT, CDR2 YNNKEL, per germline (reference sequence). The DNA for the CDR3 is TGTGCCAGCAGCCAAGAGGCTGGCGGGATCTACAATGAGCAGTTCTTC. Translating gives CASSQEAGGIYNEQFF.

V usage is TRBV7-9 and J usage is TRBJ2-1; no definite D call. CDR1 and CDR2 from the germline V gene are SEHNR and FQNEAQ (reference sequence). Trimming left V 3 bases short and J 6 bases short, with 6 bases between. The length of the CDR3 is 12 residues. CDR3 DNA: TGTGCCAGCAGCTTTGCAGGCAATGAGCAGTTCTTC. It codes for CASSFAGNEQFF. The complete variable domain, with remaining parts taken from reference TRBV7-9 and TRBJ2-1, reads DTGVSQNPRHKITKRGQNVTFRCDPISEHNRLYWYRQTLGQGPEFLTYFQNEAQLEKSRLLSDRFSAERPKGSFSTLEIQRTEQGDSAMYLCASSFAGNEQFFGPGTRLTVL.

Relative to its sample, this clonotype is medium-sized. The V gene is TRBV7-9, the J gene TRBJ2-7; TRBD2 might be the D (6 bases). Looked up from germline, CDR1 is SEHNR and CDR2 is FQNEAQ (reference sequence). The V and J ends lost 3 bases and 1 base respectively, with 16 bases between them. This CDR3 comprises 16 residues. CDR3 residues: CASSFVRGSNSYEQYF. The CDR3, as DNA: TGTGCCAGCAGCTTCGTGCGGGGAAGTAATTCCTACGAGCAGTACTTC.

CDR3 coding DNA: TGCAGTGCTAGAGATCCCGGTGTTCGGCAGCAGTTCTTC. This encodes CSARDPGVRQQFF. The chain combines TRBV20-1 with TRBJ2-1; D is unresolved. The length of the CDR3 is 13 residues. In germline, CDR1 is DFQATT, CDR2 SNEGSKA (reference sequence). Trimming took off 0 bases at V and 11 bases at J, with 14 bases between the two ends.

This clonotype was seen at least ten times. The DNA of the CDR3 is TGTGCCAGCGGACCCTTAGGCTGGGGAACAAATGGCTACACCTTC. This gives the protein CASGPLGWGTNGYTF. The chain has TRBV27 and TRBJ1-2; D not resolved. The germline CDR1 and CDR2 sequences are MNHEY and SMNVEV (reference sequence). The CDR3 totals 15 residues. With 8 bases removed from V and 6 bases from J, the gap between germline ends came to 22 bases.

The chain joins TRBV28 to TRBJ1-4, with unresolved D. V shed 2 bases and J shed 4 bases, with 11 bases lying between them. The germline CDR1 and CDR2 sequences are MDHEN and SYDVKM. The CDR3 runs to 15 residues. DNA for the CDR3: TGTGCCAGCAGTTTAGAGACGACACTTAATGAAAAACTGTTTTTT. Protein sequence: CASSLETTLNEKLFF.